This paragraph reports one TCR beta chain. Its antigen is unidentified. This record comes from a study of beta chain features in type 1 diabetes. All of the isolated RNA was reverse transcribed, so expressed TCRB transcripts were sequenced. Here immunoSEQ multiplex PCR was the method, and the copy in TCRdb shows in-frame clones only, minus some. The table records hundreds of thousands of clones, about a sixth of them present only once. General study results and limits: Overrepresentation of cells with high TCR expression could result from cDNA sequencing. VDJ junctions from type 1 diabetes patients carried fewer insertions and larger deletions. Among all four CD4+ subsets, Type 1 diabetes patients had TCRB CDR3s that were moderately but significantly shorter.

V was cut by 6 bases and J by 13 bases, with 13 bases left in between. The CDR3 covers 11 residues. Germline loops: CDR1 MDHEN, CDR2 SYDVKM. The genes are TRBV28 and TRBJ2-1; D may match TRBD1 or TRBD2 (5 bases each). This clonotype was obtained from a woman younger than 35 in good health. Sequencing input: naive CD4+ T cells from blood. The DNA of the CDR3 is TGTGCCAGCAGGGGGGAGCGGAACCAGTTCTTC. It codes for CASRGERNQFF.